This is a list of T cell receptor beta chains from one sample in a study of Ad26.COV2.S vaccination and SARS-CoV-2 variants. The assay was immunoSEQ multiplex PCR, and TCRdb's table has in-frame clones only and misses some. The table records 300,000 to 400,000 clones, 70% to 90% of them present only once. The sequenced sample was peripheral blood, obtained in a trial of Ad26.COV2.S vaccine versus placebo. The receptors originated from a person aged 18 to 59 who received the Ad26.COV2.S COVID-19 vaccine or a placebo. Each CDR3 is given with its conserved first and last residue. Fields, in order: J gene, clone size, D gene, V gene, CDR3 protein, CDR3 DNA. The D gene is left open where the match is weak. Clone size is not always given. Where it is, it says once, few, many or a class for expanded clones.

>TRBJ2-5|.|.|TRBV7-9
CASSFPGGQERQETQYF
TGTGCCAGCAGCTTTCCGGGTGGGCAGGAGCGACAAGAGACCCAGTACTTC
>TRBJ1-1|.|.|TRBV28
CASSRQSEAFF
TGTGCCAGCAGCAGACAGAGTGAAGCTTTCTTT
>TRBJ1-1|.|.|TRBV7-8
CASSLGNRGTEAFF
TGTGCCAGCAGCTTAGGGAATCGGGGCACTGAAGCTTTCTTT
>TRBJ2-6|once|.|TRBV7-9
CASSLGGSRGSGANVLTF
TGTGCCAGCAGCTTAGGGGGCTCAAGGGGCTCTGGGGCCAACGTCCTGACTTTC
>TRBJ1-1|.|.|TRBV7-9
CASSFWDGGDTEAFF
TGTGCCAGCAGCTTTTGGGACGGAGGGGACACTGAAGCTTTCTTT
>TRBJ1-4|.|TRBD1|TRBV5-4
CASSRGQGDEKLFF
TGTGCCAGCAGCCGGGGACAGGGGGATGAAAAACTGTTTTTT
>TRBJ2-1|.|.|TRBV5-1
CASSLAKGLVDNEQFF
TGCGCCAGCAGCTTGGCCAAGGGATTGGTGGACAATGAGCAGTTCTTC
>TRBJ2-3|.|.|TRBV19
CASSISVAAPTDTQYF
TGTGCCAGTAGTATATCAGTGGCGGCTCCCACAGATACGCAGTATTTT
>TRBJ2-1|.|TRBD2|TRBV18
CASSPRSASGRMNNEQFF
TGTGCCAGCTCACCAAGGTCTGCTAGCGGGAGAATGAACAATGAGCAGTTCTTC
>TRBJ2-1|.|TRBD2|TRBV6-1
CASSKGLGGPYNEQFF
TGTGCCAGCAGTAAAGGACTAGGAGGACCGTACAATGAGCAGTTCTTC
>TRBJ1-5|.|.|TRBV19
CASRPGREQPQHF
TGTGCCAGTAGGCCGGGCAGGGAACAGCCCCAGCATTTT
>TRBJ2-2|.|TRBD1|TRBV5-8
CASSKPGQLNTGELFF
TGTGCCAGCAGCAAGCCGGGACAGCTGAACACCGGGGAGCTGTTTTTT
>TRBJ2-3|.|.|TRBV30
CAWSVRAVGTDTQYF
TGTGCCTGGAGTGTAAGAGCTGTGGGCACAGATACGCAGTATTTT
>TRBJ1-6|.|.|TRBV30
CAWTENSPLHF
TGTGCCTGGACGGAGAATTCACCCCTCCACTTT
>TRBJ2-5|.|TRBD1|TRBV3-1/TRBV3-2
CASSPTGTGVWETQYF
TGTGCCAGCAGCCCTACGGGGACAGGGGTTTGGGAGACCCAGTACTTC
>TRBJ1-2|once|.|TRBV4-2
CASSQDRNPGYGYTF
TGTGCCAGCAGCCAAGATCGGAACCCCGGGTATGGCTACACCTTC
>TRBJ1-5|.|.|TRBV19
CASSPGTPNQPQHF
TGTGCCAGTAGCCCCGGGACACCTAATCAGCCCCAGCATTTT
>TRBJ1-2|.|.|TRBV10-3
CAISESEGRGGGYTF
TGTGCCATCAGTGAGTCGGAGGGCAGGGGTGGTGGCTACACCTTC
>TRBJ2-1|.|.|TRBV14
CASSQGNEQFF
TGTGCCAGCAGCCAGGGGAATGAGCAGTTCTTC
>TRBJ1-2|once|.|TRBV11-2
CASSLTRANYGYTF
TGTGCCAGCAGCTTGACCAGAGCTAACTATGGCTACACCTTC
>TRBJ1-1|.|TRBD1|TRBV28
CASAPGTGSEAFF
TGTGCCAGCGCCCCCGGGACAGGGTCTGAAGCTTTCTTT
>TRBJ2-7|.|TRBD1|TRBV5-1
CASSLEGRGQGEQYF
TGCGCCAGCAGCTTGGAGGGCAGGGGGCAGGGCGAGCAGTACTTC
>TRBJ2-1|.|TRBD2|TRBV7-2
CASSLVVAGASYNEQFF
TGTGCCAGCAGCTTAGTGGTAGCGGGGGCATCCTACAATGAGCAGTTCTTC
>TRBJ2-7|.|TRBD1|TRBV30
CAWSRGPYEQYF
TGTGCCTGGAGCAGGGGGCCCTACGAGCAGTACTTC
>TRBJ2-5|.|.|TRBV3-1/TRBV3-2
CASSLGPWETQYF
TGTGCCAGCAGCCTTGGGCCGTGGGAGACCCAGTACTTC
>TRBJ2-7|many|.|TRBV9
CASSVAAGSWYEQYF
TGTGCCAGCAGCGTAGCGGCAGGGAGTTGGTACGAGCAGTACTTC
>TRBJ2-7|.|TRBD2|TRBV28
CASSKTGTRDHEQYF
TGTGCCAGCAGTAAAACCGGGACTAGGGATCACGAGCAGTACTTC
>TRBJ2-2|once|.|TRBV5-1
CASSLLDGAGELFF
TGCGCCAGCAGCTTGCTAGATGGGGCCGGGGAGCTGTTTTTT
>TRBJ2-1|.|TRBD2|TRBV19
CASSLGTSAYNEQFF
TGTGCCAGTAGCCTCGGGACTAGCGCTTACAATGAGCAGTTCTTC
>TRBJ2-1|.|.|TRBV12-3/TRBV12-4
CASSLGSEQFF
TGTGCCAGCAGTTTAGGGAGTGAGCAGTTCTTC
>TRBJ2-4|.|.|TRBV7-9
CASSIQGVQYF
TGTGCCAGCAGCATACAGGGCGTTCAGTACTTC
>TRBJ1-1|.|.|TRBV10-3
CAINRAPGNTEAFF
TGTGCCATCAACCGGGCGCCGGGAAACACTGAAGCTTTCTTT
>TRBJ1-6|.|.|TRBV6-5
CASSYEVSNSPLHF
TGTGCCAGCAGTTACGAGGTTTCTAATTCACCCCTCCACTTT
>TRBJ2-3|.|TRBD2|TRBV28
CASKAGGPSTDTQYF
TGTGCCAGCAAAGCGGGAGGGCCCTCCACAGATACGCAGTATTTT
>TRBJ2-7|.|.|TRBV18
CASSPQGGSYEQYF
TGTGCCAGCTCCCCACAGGGGGGGTCCTACGAGCAGTACTTC
>TRBJ2-7|.|TRBD1|TRBV19
CASSSAGTGEHEQYF
TGTGCCAGTAGTTCAGCCGGGACAGGGGAGCACGAGCAGTACTTC
>TRBJ2-3|.|.|TRBV5-3
CARKPRGFIIRTDTQYF
TGTGCCAGAAAGCCTCGGGGTTTTATAATACGGACAGATACGCAGTATTTT
>TRBJ1-1|.|.|TRBV27
CASSLSRSFLAFNTEAFF
TGTGCCAGCAGTTTATCGAGATCTTTCCTAGCGTTCAACACTGAAGCTTTCTTT
>TRBJ2-1|.|.|TRBV10-3
CAISLAELNNEQFF
TGTGCCATCAGCCTTGCGGAACTCAACAATGAGCAGTTCTTC
>TRBJ1-6|.|TRBD1|TRBV6-5
CASSTGTGQNPLHF
TGTGCCAGCAGTACCGGGACAGGTCAGAACCCCCTCCACTTT
>TRBJ2-2|few|.|TRBV6-4
CASSDSFQGLGELFF
TGTGCCAGCAGTGACTCGTTCCAGGGACTCGGGGAGCTGTTTTTT
>TRBJ2-2|.|.|TRBV5-1
CASSLGSGGELFF
TGCGCCAGCAGCTTGGGGTCAGGTGGGGAGCTGTTTTTT
>TRBJ2-5|.|.|TRBV6-2/TRBV6-3
CASSYLQQGPGETQYF
TGTGCCAGCAGTTACTTGCAACAGGGACCTGGGGAGACCCAGTACTTC
>TRBJ2-7|once|.|TRBV28
CASSLRGSLSLYEQYF
TGTGCCAGCAGTTTGCGGGGCTCCCTTTCGCTCTACGAGCAGTACTTC
>TRBJ1-1|.|TRBD1|TRBV19
CASRNRGRRTEAFF
TGTGCCAGTAGAAACAGGGGGCGCCGGACTGAAGCTTTCTTT
>TRBJ1-4|.|.|TRBV9
CASSAQIGEKLFF
TGTGCCAGCAGCGCCCAAATTGGTGAAAAACTGTTTTTT
>TRBJ2-6|.|.|TRBV7-8
CASSLSLRSGANVLTF
TGTGCCAGCAGCTTATCGTTAAGGTCTGGGGCCAACGTCCTGACTTTC
>TRBJ2-1|.|TRBD2|TRBV5-4
CASSLFATSGRAEQFF
TGTGCCAGCAGCTTGTTCGCTACTAGCGGGAGGGCGGAGCAGTTCTTC
>TRBJ2-3|.|TRBD2|TRBV5-4
CASSLASGLAGGLSQYF
TGTGCCAGCAGCTTGGCCTCGGGGCTAGCGGGAGGCCTGTCGCAGTATTTT
>TRBJ2-7|few|.|TRBV30
CAWMGTLSYEQYF
TGTGCCTGGATGGGGACCCTGTCCTACGAGCAGTACTTC
>TRBJ1-1|.|.|TRBV10-3
CAISGGTEAFF
TGTGCCATCAGTGGGGGGACTGAAGCTTTCTTT
>TRBJ2-3|.|TRBD2|TRBV7-2
CASSWLSGRVTDTQYF
TGTGCCAGCAGCTGGCTTAGCGGGAGGGTCACAGATACGCAGTATTTT
>TRBJ2-2|.|TRBD2|TRBV7-7
CASSSRLAGTSSNTGELFF
TGTGCCAGCAGCTCGAGACTAGCGGGAACATCCTCGAACACCGGGGAGCTGTTTTTT
>TRBJ2-3|once|TRBD1|TRBV6-5
CASSTTGGPYDTQYF
TGTGCCAGCAGTACAACAGGGGGCCCCTATGATACGCAGTATTTT
>TRBJ2-1|.|.|TRBV28
CASSPRVGHEQFF
TGTGCCAGCAGTCCCAGGGTAGGGCATGAGCAGTTCTTC
>TRBJ2-7|.|.|TRBV7-2
CASKRGESSYEQYF
TGTGCCAGCAAAAGGGGGGAAAGCTCCTACGAGCAGTACTTC
>TRBJ2-4|.|TRBD1|TRBV5-1
CASSLRQGLAKNIQYF
TGCGCCAGCAGCTTGAGACAGGGCCTAGCCAAAAACATTCAGTACTTC
>TRBJ2-1|once|.|TRBV19
CASSMGGRGNEQFF
TGTGCCAGTAGTATGGGCGGACGGGGCAATGAGCAGTTCTTC